This paragraph covers one T cell receptor (beta chain) sequence. This sample was included in a study of control samples from healthy donors and cancer patients. Profiled with immunoSEQ multiplex PCR; TCRdb holds only in-frame clones, not every one. The sample comprises around 150,000 clones, about 94% of which are singletons, and less than 15% rests with the top ten. Sequenced material: PBMCs. The receptor's source is a man between 60 and 70 years old with colorectal cancer.

The CDR3 nucleotides read TGTGCCAGCAGTTCTAGCGGGGGGTCTAACACCGGGGAGCTGTTTTTT. This encodes CASSSSGGSNTGELFF. This chain uses TRBV6-2 or TRBV6-3 with TRBJ2-2, with 11 nucleotides matching TRBD2. The germline CDR1 and CDR2 sequences are MNHEY and SVGEGT. J gave up 2 bases and V 4 bases, and 3 bases lay outside the gene matches. This CDR3 has 16 residues.